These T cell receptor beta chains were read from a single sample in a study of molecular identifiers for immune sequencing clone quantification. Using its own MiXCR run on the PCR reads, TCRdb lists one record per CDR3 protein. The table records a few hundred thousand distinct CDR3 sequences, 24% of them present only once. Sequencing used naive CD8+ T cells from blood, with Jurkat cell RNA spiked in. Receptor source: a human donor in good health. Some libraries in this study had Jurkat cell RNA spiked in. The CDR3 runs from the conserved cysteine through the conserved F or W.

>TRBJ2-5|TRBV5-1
CASSSPESGGYQETQYF
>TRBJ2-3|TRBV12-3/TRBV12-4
CASSFGVLADFGHF
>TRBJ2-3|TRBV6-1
CASSAPERGPTPDTQYF
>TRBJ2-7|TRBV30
CAWNSGTGVYEQYF
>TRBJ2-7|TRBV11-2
CAPRGERGTYEQYF
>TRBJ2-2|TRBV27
CATYPTGVTGELFF
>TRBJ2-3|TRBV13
CASSFEWGQDTDTQYF
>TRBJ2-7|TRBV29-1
CSVVLAGDYEQYF
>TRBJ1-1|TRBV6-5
CASSYSETDERAFF
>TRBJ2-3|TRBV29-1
CSVEQIADTQYF
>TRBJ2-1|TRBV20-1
CSARAASVSSYNEQFF
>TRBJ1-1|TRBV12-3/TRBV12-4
CASRIQGGRTEAFF
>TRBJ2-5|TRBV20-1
CSAPHLTSGTAEETQYF
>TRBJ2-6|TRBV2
CASIGGLQVSSGANVLTF
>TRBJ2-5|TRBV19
CASSIDDRGIPGGETQYF
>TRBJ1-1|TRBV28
CASSVTAEDTEAFF
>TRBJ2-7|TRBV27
CASTKQGAVHEQYF
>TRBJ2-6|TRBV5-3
CARTGNFSGANVLTF
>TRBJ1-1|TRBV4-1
CASSSRGGGNTEAFF
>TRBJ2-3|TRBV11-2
CASSLEGTPTDTQYF
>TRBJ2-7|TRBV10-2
CATWSDRGVHEQYF
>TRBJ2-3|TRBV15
CATSRDSIQGSRADTQYF
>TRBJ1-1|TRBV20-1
CRGQGMNTEAFF
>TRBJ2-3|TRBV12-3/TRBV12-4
CASSLWDRDTDTQYF
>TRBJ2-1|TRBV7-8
CASSYPFGTSYNEQFF
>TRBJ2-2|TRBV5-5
CASSLDTPGELFF
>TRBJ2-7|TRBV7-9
CASSLGTGEPSSYEQYF
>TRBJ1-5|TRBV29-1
CSVSQGAGPPQHF
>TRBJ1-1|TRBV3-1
CASSPGVDTGEAFF
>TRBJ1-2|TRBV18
CASSPPKQGATYGYTF
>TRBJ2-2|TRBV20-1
CSARVVRRGDTGELFF
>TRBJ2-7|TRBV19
CASSMGTSGSPEQYF
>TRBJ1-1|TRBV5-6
CASSFAGAVMNTEAFF
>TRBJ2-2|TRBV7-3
CASSLNPGQNTGELFF
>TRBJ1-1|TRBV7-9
CASSLGAARVAFF
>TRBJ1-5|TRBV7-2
CASSLEVVSNQPQHF
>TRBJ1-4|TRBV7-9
CASSLGGNEKLFF
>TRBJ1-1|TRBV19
CASSTRGVMNTEAFF
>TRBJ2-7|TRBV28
CASSSRDRSSYEQYF
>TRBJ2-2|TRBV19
CASSIGWPPNTGELFF
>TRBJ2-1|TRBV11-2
CASSLAHNEQFF
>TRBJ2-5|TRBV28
CASRPTPGLAGGGETQYF
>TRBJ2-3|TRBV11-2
CASSLGWTSTDTQYF
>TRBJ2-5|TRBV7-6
CASSSSTGIAKTQYF
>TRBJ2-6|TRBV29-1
CSARESISTGANVLTF
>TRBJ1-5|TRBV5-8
CASSFDRGRGQPQHF
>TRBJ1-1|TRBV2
CASPNPSWTEAFF
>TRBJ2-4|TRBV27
CASSFTTSYKNIQYF
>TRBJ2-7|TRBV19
CASSPGLAGFEQYF
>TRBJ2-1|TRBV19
CASSITSGRFGGNNEQFF
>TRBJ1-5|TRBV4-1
CASSLAGTPSNQPQHF
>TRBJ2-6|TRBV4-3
CASSQDRWVTGANVLTF
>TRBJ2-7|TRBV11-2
CASSSPYNSGAHEQYF